This record looks at one TCR beta chain sequence and its context. Its antigen is not identified. This sample is drawn from a study of cytomegalovirus exposure and HLA in healthy donors. A roughly 130-subject validation cohort, separate from the approximately 610-subject first cohort, supplied the donors. Trimming cost V 0 bases and J 4 bases; bases outside gene matches: 3. The CDR3 is 15 amino acids. Germline V gives CDR1 SGHDT, CDR2 YYEEEE. General observations from the study: Many donors shared some public TCRs, even though most TCR sequences were rare.

This table comes from immunoSEQ multiplex PCR, and its TCRdb copy is limited to in-frame clones, with some not included. The table shows around 150,000 clones, with roughly 96% occurring only once. The rearrangement joins TRBV5-6 to TRBJ2-5; 10 nucleotides line up with TRBD2. This TCR derives from a young woman in good health and CMV-seronegative. Material: PBMCs. Here the CDR3 reads CASSLGAGGLETQYF. The CDR3 DNA is TGTGCCAGCAGCTTGGGAGCGGGGGGGCTAGAGACCCAGTACTTC. Looking up the rest from reference TRBV5-6 and TRBJ2-5 gives the full variable domain: DAGVTQSPTHLIKTRGQQVTLRCSPKSGHDTVSWYQQALGQGPQFIFQYYEEEERQRGNFPDRFSGHQFPNYSSELNVNALLLGDSALYLCASSLGAGGLETQYFGPGTRLLVL.